This T cell receptor (beta chain) stems from a study of T cells in Graves' hyperthyroidism and ophthalmopathy. What was amplified from RNA transcripts were TCR beta CDR3 regions. During a first-round RT-PCR of the TCR CDR3, the HTBI primer set was used. TCRdb processed the multiplex PCR reads anew with MiXCR; each CDR3 protein has one entry. The sample holds under 450,000 distinct CDR3 sequences, approximately 15% seen once. This clonotype was seen a handful of times. A much larger clone lies a single base off, so this may be a read error. What was sequenced was blood. This receptor was identified in a woman younger than 30 with Graves' hyperthyroidism.

The CDR3 nucleotides are TGCGCCCGCAGCCCTCCGCGGCTCAATGAGCAGTTCTTC. Protein sequence: CARSPPRLNEQFF. The chain has TRBV5-1 and TRBJ2-1; D unresolved. Per the germline V gene, CDR1 is SGHRS and CDR2 is YFSETQ. CDR3 length equals 13 residues.